A selection of T cell receptor beta chains follows, all from one sample in a study of blood T cell repertoires in COVID-19. Repertoires were generated with immunoSEQ multiplex PCR, while TCRdb's copy carries only in-frame clones and drops some. The sample records about 250,000 clones, about 88% being singletons. Material for sequencing was PBMCs or T cells enriched from blood (not recorded which). The receptors derive from a woman aged 45-65 years who had recovered from COVID-19. Both conserved end residues are part of each CDR3. The D gene is left open where the match is weak. Size tells how often a clone was seen (once, few, many) or the class of an expanded clone, and some rows leave it out.

d_gene,j_gene,abundance,v_gene,CDR3nt,CDR3aa
TRBD2,TRBJ2-7,NA,TRBV19,TGTGCCAGTAGTATCGGACTAGCCAGCGCCGAGCAGTACTTC,CASSIGLASAEQYF
TRBD1,TRBJ2-1,NA,TRBV6-5,TGTGCCAGCAAGACAGGGCTAGGCAATGAGCAGTTCTTC,CASKTGLGNEQFF
TRBD2,TRBJ2-7,NA,TRBV5-5,TGTGCCAGCAGCCAGCGGGACTCCTACGAGCAGTACTTC,CASSQRDSYEQYF
TRBD1,TRBJ2-2,once,TRBV7-9,TGTGCCAGCAGCTCAGGGGGTTTCGGGGAGCTGTTTTTT,CASSSGGFGELFF
TRBD1,TRBJ1-2,NA,TRBV4-3,TGCGCCAGCAGCCAACGACAGGGCTTCTATGGCTACACCTTC,CASSQRQGFYGYTF
TRBD2,TRBJ2-3,NA,TRBV7-3,TGTGCCAGCAGCTTAATGGCTAGCGGGAGCTCCCTCACAGATACGCAGTATTTT,CASSLMASGSSLTDTQYF
NA,TRBJ2-7,NA,TRBV5-4,TGTGCCAGCAGCTTTAACAGCTACGAGCAGTACTTC,CASSFNSYEQYF
NA,TRBJ2-7,NA,TRBV29-1,TGCAGCGGAATGGGACACAGCTCCTACGAGCAGTACTTC,CSGMGHSSYEQYF
NA,TRBJ2-4,few,TRBV10-1,TGCGCCAGCAGTGAGTCGACTAGGGGACTGGCCAAAAACATTCAGTACTTC,CASSESTRGLAKNIQYF
TRBD1,TRBJ2-3,many,TRBV10-3,TGTGCCATCAGTGCGTCAATCGGAGACAGGGAAACAGATACGCAGTATTTT,CAISASIGDRETDTQYF
NA,TRBJ2-1,NA,TRBV24-1,TGTGCCACCAGTGGCGGGACCCCCTACAATGAGCAGTTCTTC,CATSGGTPYNEQFF
TRBD1,TRBJ1-5,NA,TRBV6-1,TGTGCCAGCAGTGACAGGGGGCTCCCAATATCGCCCCAGCATTTT,CASSDRGLPISPQHF
NA,TRBJ1-1,NA,TRBV27,TGTGCCAGCAGTACACTACAGGGCGCGTACACTGAAGCTTTCTTT,CASSTLQGAYTEAFF
NA,TRBJ2-7,NA,TRBV20-1,TGCAGTGCTAGTAGGGCGGGACCCTACGAGCAGTACTTC,CSASRAGPYEQYF
TRBD1,TRBJ1-2,NA,TRBV14,TGTGCCAGCAGCCAAGGCTCGGGACAGGGGGGCGGTTATGGCTACACCTTC,CASSQGSGQGGGYGYTF
NA,TRBJ2-7,NA,TRBV11-3,TGTGCCAGCAGCTTGACCGGACAAGCCTACGAGCAGTACTTC,CASSLTGQAYEQYF
NA,TRBJ2-1,NA,TRBV6-6,TGTGCCAGCAGTTATCAGGGGAATGAGCAGTTCTTC,CASSYQGNEQFF
TRBD1,TRBJ2-4,NA,TRBV5-5,TGTGCCAGCCTCCGGGACAGGGGATCTTCCAGAGCCGACATTCAGTACTTC,CASLRDRGSSRADIQYF
NA,TRBJ1-2,NA,TRBV29-1,TGCAGCGTTGAAGGCAGGCAAAGCTACACCTTC,CSVEGRQSYTF
NA,TRBJ1-5,NA,TRBV6-2/TRBV6-3,TGTGCCAGCAGTCAGTTCCAATGGCCCCAGCATTTT,CASSQFQWPQHF
NA,TRBJ2-2,few,TRBV1,TGCACCAGCAGCCCCTCTTGGCTAGCGGGAGGAAACACCGGGGAGCTGTTTTTT,CTSSPSWLAGGNTGELFF
TRBD1,TRBJ2-5,NA,TRBV18,TGTGCCAGCTCACTGGGACAGAAAGAGACCCAGTACTTC,CASSLGQKETQYF
NA,TRBJ1-2,once,TRBV29-1,TGCAGCGTTGAAGCGCGATCGAATGGCTACACCTTC,CSVEARSNGYTF
NA,TRBJ2-1,NA,TRBV4-1,TGCGCCAGCAGCCAAGATCAAGGGGCGTCCCACCCCTACAATGAGCAGTTCTTC,CASSQDQGASHPYNEQFF
NA,TRBJ1-1,few,TRBV7-8,TGTGCCAGCAGCGTCCCGTCCGTGGCCACTGAAGCTTTCTTT,CASSVPSVATEAFF
NA,TRBJ1-3,many,TRBV7-2,TGTGCCAGCAGCCCACGACACATACAGGGATCTACCATATATTTT,CASSPRHIQGSTIYF
NA,TRBJ2-3,NA,TRBV4-2,TGTGCCAGCAGCCAGGGCGGAGGGCCAACAGATACGCAGTATTTT,CASSQGGGPTDTQYF
NA,TRBJ2-7,NA,TRBV7-2,TGTGCCAGCAGCTTGAGGTTCGGGGGGCACTACGAGCAGTACTTC,CASSLRFGGHYEQYF
NA,TRBJ1-2,once,TRBV12-3/TRBV12-4,TGTGCCAGCAGGGGCACTAACTATGGCTACACCTTC,CASRGTNYGYTF
NA,TRBJ1-1,NA,TRBV18,TGTGCCAGCTCACCAACCCGGGGGAGCACTGAAGCTTTCTTT,CASSPTRGSTEAFF
TRBD1,TRBJ1-2,once,TRBV4-3,TGCGCCAGCAGCCAAACGGACAGGAACTATGGCTACACCTTC,CASSQTDRNYGYTF
TRBD1,TRBJ2-3,NA,TRBV30,TGTGCCTGGAAGACAGGGTATAGCACAGATACGCAGTATTTT,CAWKTGYSTDTQYF
TRBD1,TRBJ1-1,once,TRBV7-9,TGTGCCAGCAGCTTACTGGGACAGGTGAACACTGAAGCTTTCTTT,CASSLLGQVNTEAFF
NA,TRBJ2-7,NA,TRBV28,TGTGCCAGCAGTGATCAGGACTACGAGCAGTACTTC,CASSDQDYEQYF
TRBD1,TRBJ1-2,NA,TRBV6-5,TGTGCCAGCAGTTACGCGGACAGGGCAAACTATGGCTACACCTTC,CASSYADRANYGYTF
NA,TRBJ2-3,NA,TRBV2,TGTGCCAGCAGTGCGACGCGGGGGCTCACAGATACGCAGTATTTT,CASSATRGLTDTQYF
NA,TRBJ1-4,NA,TRBV11-2,TGTGCCAGCACCGGAGAACATGAAAAACTGTTTTTT,CASTGEHEKLFF
NA,TRBJ2-7,NA,TRBV28,TGTGCCAGCAGTCAAGTTTCTGGACTACAGTACTTC,CASSQVSGLQYF
TRBD1,TRBJ1-2,NA,TRBV30,TGTGCCTGGAGACGGACAGGGAAGGACTATGGCTACACCTTC,CAWRRTGKDYGYTF